Listed here are 10 T cell receptor beta chains from one sample, sequenced in a study of resident and recirculating memory T cells in vitiligo. Sequencing was performed with immunoSEQ multiplex PCR; in TCRdb, only in-frame clones are kept and a portion is missing. The data hold around 70,000 clones, with about 89% observed a single time. Sequenced: blood. These receptors all come from a male donor with vitiligo.

The rearrangement links TRBV10-3 to TRBJ1-5, with 9 bases identical to TRBD1. The CDR3 is made up of 14 amino acids. V was pared by 10 bases and J by 3 bases, with 7 bases of the junction left unmatched. Germline CDR1 is ENHRY and CDR2 is SYGVKD. The CDR3 region is CATRTGVDNQPQHF. CDR3 sequence (DNA): TGTGCCACCAGGACAGGGGTGGACAATCAGCCCCAGCATTTT.

The chain uses TRBV6-5 and TRBJ1-5, with a weak D call TRBD1 (5 bases). The germline CDR1 and CDR2 sequences are MNHEY and SVGAGI. V was shortened by 8 bases and J by 0 bases, with 14 bases between the two germline ends. The CDR3 sequence is 15 residues long. In DNA form, the CDR3 reads TGTGCCAGCGGGGTGACAGCGAATAGCAATCAGCCCCAGCATTTT. The encoded protein is CASGVTANSNQPQHF.

The chain carries TRBV7-3 and TRBJ2-3; 14 bases fit TRBD2. Germline trimming cut 4 bases from V and 2 bases from J; bases unmatched to any gene: 5. CDR1 is SGHTA, CDR2 FQGTGA, per germline. CDR3 length equals 17 residues. Here the CDR3 reads CASSSGTSGGFTDTQYF. DNA for the CDR3: TGTGCCAGCAGCTCAGGGACTAGCGGGGGATTCACAGATACGCAGTATTTT.

This sequence joins TRBV5-1 and TRBJ1-6; TRBD1 agrees at 10 bases. Germline lookup yields CDR1 SGHRS and CDR2 YFSETQ. The CDR3 is 15 amino acids. V was clipped by 4 bases and J by 8 bases; unmatched bases: 6. The CDR3 region is CASSISGTGDSPLHF. The CDR3 DNA sequence: TGCGCCAGCAGCATCTCCGGGACAGGGGATTCACCCCTCCACTTT. Drawing the rest from reference TRBV5-1 and TRBJ1-6, the complete variable domain is KAGVTQTPRYLIKTRGQQVTLSCSPISGHRSVSWYQQTPGQGLQFLFEYFSETQRNKGNFPGRFSGRQFSNSRSEMNVSTLELGDSALYLCASSISGTGDSPLHFGNGTRLTVT.

The rearrangement uses TRBV7-2 and TRBJ2-3, with a possible D match to TRBD2 (6 bases). Trimming removed 4 bases from V and 8 bases from J, with 13 bases in between. Germline V gives CDR1 SGHTA, CDR2 FQGNSA. The CDR3 length is 13 residues. CDR3 region: CASSSKLGGTQYF. CDR3 nucleotides: TGTGCCAGCAGCTCCAAATTGGGAGGTACGCAGTATTTT.

Concerning this clone itself: Other DNA sequences in the sample encode the same CDR3. This chain uses TRBV7-2 with TRBJ1-1; 7 bases are a match to TRBD1. The CDR3 consists of 15 residues. Germline trimming cut 5 bases from V and 1 base from J; bases unmatched to any gene: 7. CDR1 is SGHTA, CDR2 FQGNSA, per germline. The CDR3 is CASSPRQGGNTEAFF. CDR3 DNA: TGTGCCAGCAGCCCCCGACAGGGCGGGAACACTGAAGCTTTCTTT.

The rearrangement links TRBV28 to TRBJ2-7, with D possibly being TRBD2 (6 bases). CDR1 and CDR2 (germline): MDHEN, SYDVKM. The CDR3 runs 15 residues. The germline V and J ends were trimmed by 5 bases and 0 bases, with 14 bases remaining between them. In DNA form, the CDR3 reads TGTGCCAGCAGTGTCCTCGACGGGAGCTCCTACGAGCAGTACTTC. As protein: CASSVLDGSSYEQYF.

CDR3 nucleotide sequence: TGTGCCAGCAGTTTACGGCGACAGGGGGTCCCCTATGGCTACACCTTC. This sequence encodes CASSLRRQGVPYGYTF. The J gene is TRBJ1-2, the V gene TRBV28, with 9 bases lining up with TRBD1. Trimming took 2 bases from V and 4 from J; bases not matched to a gene: 8. Germline CDR1 is MDHEN and CDR2 is SYDVKM. This CDR3 spans 16 amino acids.

This clone was counted a few times. J is TRBJ2-7 and V is TRBV21-1; the table assigns TRBD1, which was not confirmed against the DNA. TRBV21-1 is marked as a pseudogene. The CDR3 consists of 16 residues. The CDR3 loop is CASSPRDNPNWGEQYF. The CDR3 DNA follows: TGTGCCAGCAGCCCCCGGGACAATCCAAATTGGGGCGAGCAGTACTTC.

The chain employs TRBV5-1 and TRBJ1-3, with D possibly matching TRBD1 (6 bases). The ends were cut back, 3 bases at V and 1 base at J, with 20 bases in the middle. CDR1 and CDR2 from the germline V gene are SGHRS and YFSETQ. This CDR3 comprises 18 residues. CDR3 nucleotides: TGCGCCAGCAGCTCCGACCCCCTACAGGGCTTTTCTGGAAACACCATATATTTT. Translated: CASSSDPLQGFSGNTIYF.